This note documents a single T cell receptor (beta chain) sequence. V was shortened by 6 bases and J by 6 bases, with 15 bases between the two germline ends. The CDR3 consists of 13 residues. Germline V gene sequence: CDR1 MNHNY, CDR2 SVGAGI (reference sequence). This specimen belongs to a study of blood T cell repertoires in COVID-19. Study at large: The United States, Italy and Spain were the sources of the acute and convalescent COVID-19 samples.

TCRdb keeps only in-frame clones here, not all; method: immunoSEQ multiplex PCR. The sample consists of about 91,000 clones, roughly 91% of them appearing once. The TCR sequence derives from a woman older than 75 with active COVID-19. The chain has TRBV6-6 and TRBJ2-7; D is unclear. Sequenced: peripheral blood. The DNA for the CDR3 is TGTGCCAGCAGCTACATAGAGGTCTCCGAGCAGTACTTC. It translates to CASSYIEVSEQYF.